The 5 T cell receptor beta chains in this list originate from one sample, sequenced in a study of CD8 T cells in ankylosing spondylitis. TCRdb reanalysed the 5' RACE reads using MiXCR and keeps one entry per CDR3 protein. The profile shows some 250,000 distinct CDR3 sequences, around 10% of them singletons. Source material: blood, either unsorted or a sorted T cell fraction (not recorded which). These receptor sequences come from a male donor with ankylosing spondylitis or in good health (not recorded which).

This clonotype was seen ten or more times. The chain employs TRBV20-1 and TRBJ2-5; TRBD2 matches 10 bases. The CDR3 contains 15 residues. The junction had 8 bases not matched to a gene; V was cut back by 3 bases and J by 4 bases. From germline, CDR1 is DFQATT and CDR2 SNEGSKA (reference sequence). CDR3 residues: CSASHSGGIGETQYF. The CDR3 bases are TGCAGTGCTAGCCATAGCGGGGGGATCGGAGAGACCCAGTACTTC.

This clonotype was seen a single time. The V and J genes are TRBV7-2 and TRBJ2-7; D is undetermined. Germline assignment: CDR1 SGHTA and CDR2 FQGNSA. The CDR3 spans 15 residues. The germline V and J ends were trimmed by 2 bases and 0 bases, with 11 bases remaining between them. This chain's CDR3 is CASSLPSGTSYEQYF. DNA of the CDR3: TGTGCCAGCAGCTTACCCTCGGGTACCTCCTACGAGCAGTACTTC.

This clonotype was detected many times. J is TRBJ2-7 and V is TRBV10-3; D is unclear. CDR1 and CDR2 from the germline V gene are ENHRY and SYGVKD. The CDR3 has 14 amino acids. The germline V and J ends were trimmed by 4 bases and 1 base, with 11 bases remaining between them. The CDR3 spells CAISVQGRSYEQYF. For the CDR3, the DNA is TGTGCCATCAGTGTTCAAGGCCGGTCCTACGAGCAGTACTTC.

This clonotype was recorded a few times. The chain combines TRBV7-2 with TRBJ2-2; possibly TRBD2 for D (6 bases). From germline, CDR1 is SGHTA and CDR2 FQGNSA. CDR3 length equals 15 residues. V gave up 5 bases and J gave up 7 bases, with 17 bases separating them. The CDR3 sequence: CASSPPASVSGELFF. The CDR3 DNA reads TGTGCCAGCAGCCCCCCGGCTAGCGTAAGCGGGGAGCTGTTTTTT.

The chain couples TRBV18 to TRBJ2-3; D not certain. V lost 0 bases to trimming and J lost 2 bases, with 15 bases between them. Germline CDR1 and CDR2: KGHSH and LQKENI. The CDR3 has 17 residues. CDR3 sequence: CASSPPELRSPTDTQYF. DNA of the CDR3: TGTGCCAGCTCACCACCGGAGCTGCGTTCGCCCACAGATACGCAGTATTTT.